This TCR beta chain was identified during a study of vaccination effects on CD4 cells after COVID-19. Findings of the study overall: Nearly all vaccine-induced clones in healthy recipients recognized only SARS-CoV-2. Convalescent patients in the study were few, and early post-infection timepoints were absent.

Method: immunoSEQ multiplex PCR; TCRdb's copy keeps in-frame clones and lacks some. The profile shows approximately 23,000 clones, 73% of them singletons. ViraFEST used viral peptide pools to expand antigen-specific CD4+ T cells before sequencing. With approximately ten days of culture completed, CD4+ T cells were isolated. Vaccination of participants consisted of two doses of either the BNT162b2 or mRNA-1273 vaccine. The healthy vaccine recipients, who had no prior SARS-CoV-2 infection, showed negative nucleocapsid antibodies. The CDR3 sequence is 13 residues long. The germline gives CDR1 SGDLS, CDR2 YYNGEE. Trimming pared 2 bases from V and 6 bases from J, leaving 10 bases between. As for this clone: Its specificity is unknown.

The TCR sequence derives from a human donor who received a COVID-19 vaccine. This chain links TRBV9 with TRBJ2-3; no reliable D call. The sequenced sample was CD4+ T cells from PBMCs cultured with SARS-CoV-2 spike peptides, obtained after COVID-19 vaccination. The DNA for the CDR3 is TGTGCCAGCAGCGTCGACGCCAGGGATACGCAGTATTTT. Protein sequence: CASSVDARDTQYF.